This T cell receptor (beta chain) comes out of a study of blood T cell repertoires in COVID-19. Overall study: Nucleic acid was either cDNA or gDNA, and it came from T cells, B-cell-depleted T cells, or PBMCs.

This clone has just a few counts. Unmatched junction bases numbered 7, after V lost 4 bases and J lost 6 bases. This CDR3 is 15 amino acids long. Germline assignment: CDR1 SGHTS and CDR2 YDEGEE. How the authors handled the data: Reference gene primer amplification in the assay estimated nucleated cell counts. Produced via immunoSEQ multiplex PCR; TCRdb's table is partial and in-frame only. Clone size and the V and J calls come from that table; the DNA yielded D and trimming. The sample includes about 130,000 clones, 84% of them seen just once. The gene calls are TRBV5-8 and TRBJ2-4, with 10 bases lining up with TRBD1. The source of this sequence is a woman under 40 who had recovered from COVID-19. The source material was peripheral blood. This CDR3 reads CASSRWTGGANIQYF. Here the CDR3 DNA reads TGTGCCAGCAGCCGCTGGACAGGGGGTGCAAACATTCAGTACTTC.